These T cell receptor beta chains were read from a single sample in a study of PD-L1 blockade in urothelial cancer. The assay was immunoSEQ multiplex PCR, and TCRdb's table has in-frame clones only and misses some. The sample consists of about 32,000 clones, 87% of them appearing once. Specimen: PBMCs, collected around atezolizumab (anti-PD-L1) treatment. The receptors here all came from a man aged 45-65 years with urothelial cancer. Each CDR3 is given with its conserved first and last residue. The order of the fields is clone size, V gene, J gene, CDR3 protein. Only some rows state a clone size, as once, few, many or a class for expanded clones.

>.|TRBV7-9|TRBJ1-3
CASSLVGGSGNTIYF
>.|TRBV6-9|TRBJ2-3
CASSSGPTDTQYF
>.|TRBV27|TRBJ2-7
CASSLLATAEQYF
>.|TRBV4-3|TRBJ1-4
CASSQGTGSGEKLFF
>.|TRBV4-2|TRBJ2-3
CASSQETAPRTDTQYF
>.|TRBV5-1|TRBJ2-7
CASSLLAVDYEQYF
>once|TRBV2|TRBJ1-1
CASRVTGSNTEAFF
>.|TRBV28|TRBJ1-2
CASSRGGGLSGYTF
>.|TRBV5-3|TRBJ2-1
CARSTGTRGPTFQFF
>.|TRBV27|TRBJ2-7
CASSYLKEQYF
>.|TRBV15|TRBJ2-7
CATSRDVESLGQYF
>few|TRBV19|TRBJ2-4
CASSNERDSIAKNIQYF
>.|TRBV30|TRBJ2-7
CAWTRVTGGADEQYF
>.|TRBV7-2|TRBJ1-3
CASSSQVNSGNTIYF
>.|TRBV15|TRBJ2-2
CATSRPYTGELFF
>.|TRBV10-2|TRBJ2-7
CASSNSLFTYEQYF
>.|TRBV5-1|TRBJ2-3
CASSPTSGGPGGQYF
>few|TRBV6-6|TRBJ1-1
CASRRQNTEAFF
>.|TRBV29-1|TRBJ2-7
CSVEVPGQGIEQYF
>.|TRBV27|TRBJ2-3
CASSLIGAWTDTQYF
>.|TRBV27|TRBJ2-7
CASSFRGRGAYEQYF
>.|TRBV12-5|TRBJ1-5
CASGLGQGLNQPQHF
>.|TRBV10-2|TRBJ1-5
CASKAGRNQPQHF
>.|TRBV7-6|TRBJ2-3
CASSLKGQISGTDTQYF
>.|TRBV4-1|TRBJ2-2
CASSQETSSRRRELFF
>.|TRBV5-1|TRBJ2-1
CASSLEWVGGNEQFF
>.|TRBV6-5|TRBJ2-5
CASSLTGIQETQYF
>few|TRBV7-9|TRBJ1-3
CASSRDRNYQGNTIYF
>.|TRBV4-1|TRBJ1-2
CASSPLGVHYGYTF
>once|TRBV2|TRBJ2-3
CASRPSLAGGYGADTQYF
>.|TRBV19|TRBJ1-5
CASKFLNQPQHF
>.|TRBV2|TRBJ2-1
CASSISGGSYNEQFF
>.|TRBV19|TRBJ2-7
CASRDRGLSEQYF
>.|TRBV27|TRBJ1-5
CASSLRAGLSGQPQHF
>.|TRBV27|TRBJ2-1
CASRTGGAPNEQFF
>.|TRBV5-4|TRBJ2-3
CASSPGQGADTQYF
>.|TRBV2|TRBJ2-5
CASSEGSLAGGLETQYF
>.|TRBV9|TRBJ1-2
CASSVETGRGYTF
>.|TRBV5-4|TRBJ2-7
CASSLQGYEQYF
>.|TRBV9|TRBJ1-5
CASSARGGNQPQHF
>.|TRBV15|TRBJ1-1
CATSGRQGRNTEAFF
>.|TRBV25-1|TRBJ1-5
CASSESGQPNQPQHF
>.|TRBV7-6|TRBJ2-3
CASSRQGLADTQYF
>.|TRBV16|TRBJ1-5
CASSQIELIARDQPQHF
>.|TRBV18|TRBJ2-7
CASSRGQGPTYEQYF
>.|TRBV7-2|TRBJ2-7
CASSWDRGSYEQYF
>.|TRBV7-8|TRBJ2-6
CASSGRDRYTNVLTF
>.|TRBV10-2|TRBJ1-1
CASSESAGTQMNTEAFF